Listed here are 15 T cell receptor beta chains from one sample, sequenced in a study of cytomegalovirus exposure and HLA in healthy donors. This PCR relied on a set of 60 Vbeta primers and 13 Jbeta primers. Profiled with immunoSEQ multiplex PCR; TCRdb holds only in-frame clones, not every one. The sample consists of over 75,000 clones, about three quarters of them appearing once. Sequenced material: PBMCs. Source of these receptors: a female donor in good health and CMV-seronegative.

J is TRBJ2-1 and V is TRBV19; TRBD1 might be the D (5 bases). V lost 2 bases to trimming and J lost 6 bases, with 8 bases between them. CDR1 is LNHDA, CDR2 SQIVND, per germline (reference sequence). The CDR3 runs 13 residues. The CDR3 here is CASSIKGPNEQFF. In nucleotides, the CDR3 is TGTGCCAGTAGTATAAAGGGGCCCAATGAGCAGTTCTTC.

The chain carries TRBV29-1 and TRBJ2-1; 7 bases align to TRBD1. This CDR3 has 15 amino acids. The J segment lost 0 bases and the V segment lost 7 bases, leaving 9 bases of the junction unmatched. Germline assignment: CDR1 SQVTM and CDR2 ANQGSEA. CDR3 DNA: TGCAGCGCCCGTTCACCAGGGGGCTCCTACAATGAGCAGTTCTTC. Its protein product is CSARSPGGSYNEQFF.

The J gene is TRBJ2-1, the V gene TRBV5-1; TRBD1 matches at 9 bases. The CDR3 is 15 amino acids. V lost 3 bases to trimming and J lost 7 bases; unmatched junction nucleotides: 8. Germline assignment: CDR1 SGHRS and CDR2 YFSETQ. CDR3 sequence (DNA): TGCGCCAGCAGCTCGTCCGGGACAGGGTGGAATGAGCAGTTCTTC. Translation gives CASSSSGTGWNEQFF. The variable domain in full, with the rest retrieved from reference TRBV5-1 and TRBJ2-1, is KAGVTQTPRYLIKTRGQQVTLSCSPISGHRSVSWYQQTPGQGLQFLFEYFSETQRNKGNFPGRFSGRQFSNSRSEMNVSTLELGDSALYLCASSSSGTGWNEQFFGPGTRLTVL.

V usage is TRBV7-9 and J usage is TRBJ2-7, with 11 nucleotides matching TRBD2. CDR1 is SEHNR, CDR2 FQNEAQ, per germline (reference sequence). This CDR3 has 15 residues. The ends lost 8 bases at V and 4 bases at J; junction bases unmatched: 10. The CDR3 loop is CASGDATSGAYEQYF. The CDR3 DNA is TGTGCCAGCGGGGACGCGACTAGCGGGGCGTACGAGCAGTACTTC.

This clone appeared a single time. The chain links TRBV2 to TRBJ2-5; D remains unclear. V gave up 1 base and J gave up 5 bases, with 11 bases separating them. Germline lookup yields CDR1 SNHLY and CDR2 FYNNEI. The CDR3 loop spans 14 amino acids. The CDR3 loop is CASSEGLVGETQYF. CDR3 nucleotides: TGTGCCAGCAGTGAAGGGCTAGTTGGCGAGACCCAGTACTTC.

The gene calls are TRBV5-6 and TRBJ2-7; 10 nucleotides match TRBD1. V lost 2 bases and J lost 3; bases outside the gene matches: 5. Germline lookup yields CDR1 SGHDT and CDR2 YYEEEE. The CDR3 runs 15 residues. The CDR3 DNA reads TGTGCCAGCAGCTTTACCGGGACAGGGGTCTACGAGCAGTACTTC. It is translated as CASSFTGTGVYEQYF.

This clone was seen only a few times. The gene calls are TRBV15 and TRBJ2-1; 7 bases agree with TRBD2. The germline V gene encodes CDR1 LNHNV and CDR2 YYDKDF (reference sequence). Losses at the gene ends were 6 bases for V and 2 bases for J; bases not matched to a gene: 10. This CDR3 region has 16 residues. CDR3 amino acids: CATRYLGGGTYNEQFF. CDR3 DNA: TGTGCCACCAGATACCTGGGGGGGGGTACCTACAATGAGCAGTTCTTC.

This clone was seen only once. The chain is built from TRBV5-1 and TRBJ2-7; 10 bases align to TRBD2. The CDR3 consists of 15 residues. Unmatched junction bases numbered 3, after V lost 0 bases and J lost 3 bases. The germline CDR1 and CDR2 sequences are SGHRS and YFSETQ. The CDR3 bases are TGCGCCAGCAGCTTGGTGGCTAGCGGGAGCTACGAGCAGTACTTC. It yields the protein CASSLVASGSYEQYF.

This chain links TRBV2 with TRBJ1-2, with 7 bases aligning to TRBD1. The length of the CDR3 is 14 residues. Per germline, CDR1 SNHLY and CDR2 FYNNEI. Germline trimming cut 3 bases from V and 7 bases from J; bases unmatched to any gene: 8. The CDR3 sequence is CASSDDRVAGGYTF. CDR3 DNA: TGTGCCAGCAGTGATGACAGGGTGGCGGGTGGCTACACCTTC.

V is TRBV5-4 and J is TRBJ2-5; 14 bases map to TRBD2. V lost 3 bases and J lost 10; bases outside the gene matches: 11. Germline CDR1 is SGHNT and CDR2 is YYREEE (reference sequence). This CDR3 spans 16 amino acids. Here the CDR3 DNA reads TGTGCCAGCAGCTCCGGGACTAGCGGGGGTGGAAAGGGCCAGTACTTC. This sequence encodes CASSSGTSGGGKGQYF.

The J gene is TRBJ2-7, the V gene TRBV18, with D uncertain. V lost 5 bases and J lost 1, with 9 bases in between. CDR1 is KGHSH, CDR2 LQKENI, per germline. This CDR3 has 13 residues. The CDR3 DNA reads TGTGCCAGCTCAACGGGTATTTCCTACGAGCAGTACTTC. Translated, it gives CASSTGISYEQYF.

This clone showed up just a few times. V and J are TRBV5-1 and TRBJ2-5; 7 bases align to TRBD1. Germline CDR1 and CDR2: SGHRS and YFSETQ. The CDR3 has 15 amino acids. Trimming took 0 bases from V and 2 from J; bases not matched to a gene: 4. Here the CDR3 reads CASSLDTRGQETQYF. The CDR3 DNA reads as TGCGCCAGCAGCTTGGATACCAGGGGGCAAGAGACCCAGTACTTC.

The rearrangement joins TRBV10-1 to TRBJ2-2, with D perhaps matching TRBD1 (5 bases). Germline-derived CDR1 and CDR2 are WNHNN and SYGVQD (reference sequence). V lost 7 bases and J 7 bases, leaving 19 bases between the germline ends. CDR3 length: 15 residues. CDR3 protein: CASKQTEKVFGELFF. In DNA, the CDR3 is TGCGCCAGCAAACAGACAGAAAAAGTATTCGGGGAGCTGTTTTTT.

This rearrangement joins TRBV27 to TRBJ1-2; 10 bases match TRBD1. From germline, CDR1 is MNHEY and CDR2 SMNVEV (reference sequence). After removal of 5 bases from V and 3 bases from J, the junction contained 9 bases not matched to a gene. The length of the CDR3 is 16 residues. CDR3 DNA sequence: TGTGCCAGCAGTGCGACCGGGACAGGGGTTTACTATGGCTACACCTTC. Its translation: CASSATGTGVYYGYTF.

As DNA, the CDR3 is TGTGCCAGCTCCTTATCCTACGAGCAGTACTTC. Translation gives CASSLSYEQYF. The chain has TRBV18 and TRBJ2-7; D uncertain. The V and J ends lost 6 bases and 1 base respectively, with 4 bases between them. From germline, CDR1 is KGHSH and CDR2 LQKENI. CDR3 length: 11 amino acids.